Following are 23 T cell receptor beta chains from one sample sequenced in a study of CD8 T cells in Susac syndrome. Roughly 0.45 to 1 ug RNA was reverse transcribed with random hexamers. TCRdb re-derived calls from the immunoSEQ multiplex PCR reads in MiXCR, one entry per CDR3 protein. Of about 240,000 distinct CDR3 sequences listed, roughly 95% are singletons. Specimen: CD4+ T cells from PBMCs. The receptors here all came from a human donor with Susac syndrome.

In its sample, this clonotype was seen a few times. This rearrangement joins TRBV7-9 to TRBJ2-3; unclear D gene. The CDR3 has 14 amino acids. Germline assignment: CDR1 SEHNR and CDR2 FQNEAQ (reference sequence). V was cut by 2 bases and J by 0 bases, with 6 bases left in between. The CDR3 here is CASSLTGSTDTQYF. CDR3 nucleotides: TGTGCCAGCAGCTTAACTGGTAGCACAGATACGCAGTATTTT.

The CDR3 nucleotides are TGTGCCAGCAGCCGGGATGCGGGCACCAGCTCCTACGAGCAGTACTTC. Its translation: CASSRDAGTSSYEQYF. This chain uses TRBV4-2 with TRBJ2-7, with D tentatively TRBD2 (5 bases). V was trimmed by 4 bases and J by 0 bases, leaving 16 bases between them. In germline, CDR1 is LGHNA, CDR2 YNFKEQ. The CDR3 runs to 16 residues.

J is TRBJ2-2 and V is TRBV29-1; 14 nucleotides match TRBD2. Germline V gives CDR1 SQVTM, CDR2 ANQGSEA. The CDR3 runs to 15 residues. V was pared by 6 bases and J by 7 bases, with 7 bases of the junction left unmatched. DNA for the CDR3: TGCAGCGTGATGGGACTAGCGGGAGCTTACGGGGAGCTGTTTTTT. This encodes CSVMGLAGAYGELFF.

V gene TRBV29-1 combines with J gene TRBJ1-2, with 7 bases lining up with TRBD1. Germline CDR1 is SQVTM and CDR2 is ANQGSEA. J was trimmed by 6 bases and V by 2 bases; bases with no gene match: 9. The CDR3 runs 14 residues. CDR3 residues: CSVERSGGIHGYTF. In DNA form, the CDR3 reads TGCAGCGTTGAACGGTCAGGGGGAATCCATGGCTACACCTTC.

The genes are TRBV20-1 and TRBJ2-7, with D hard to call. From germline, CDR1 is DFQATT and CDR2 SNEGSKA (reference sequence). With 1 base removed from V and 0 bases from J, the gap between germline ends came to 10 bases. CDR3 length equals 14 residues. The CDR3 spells CSARGAESSYEQYF. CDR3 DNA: TGCAGTGCTAGAGGAGCTGAGTCCTCCTACGAGCAGTACTTC.

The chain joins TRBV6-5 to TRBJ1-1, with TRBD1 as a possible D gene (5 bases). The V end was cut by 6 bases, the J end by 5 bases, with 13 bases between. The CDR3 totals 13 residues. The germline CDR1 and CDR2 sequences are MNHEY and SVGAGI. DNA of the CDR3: TGTGCCAGCAGCCCGCCCGAGGGGACTGAAGCTTTCTTT. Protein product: CASSPPEGTEAFF.

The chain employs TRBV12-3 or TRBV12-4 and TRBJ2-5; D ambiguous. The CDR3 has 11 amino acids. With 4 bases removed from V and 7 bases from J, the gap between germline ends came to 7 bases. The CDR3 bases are TGTGCCAGCAGTTACTCGGGGACCCAGTACTTC. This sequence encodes CASSYSGTQYF.

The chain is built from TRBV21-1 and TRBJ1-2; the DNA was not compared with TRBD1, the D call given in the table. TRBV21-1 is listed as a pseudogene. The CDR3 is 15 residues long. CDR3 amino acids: CASSTSRTGGYGYTF. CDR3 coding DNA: TGTGCCAGCAGCACTTCAAGGACAGGGGGCTATGGCTACACCTTC.

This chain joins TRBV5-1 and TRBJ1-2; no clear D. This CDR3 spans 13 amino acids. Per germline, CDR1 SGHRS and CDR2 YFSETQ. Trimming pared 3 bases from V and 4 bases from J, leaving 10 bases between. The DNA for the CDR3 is TGCGCCAGCAGCTCCGACGGACTCTATGGCTACACCTTC. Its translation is CASSSDGLYGYTF.

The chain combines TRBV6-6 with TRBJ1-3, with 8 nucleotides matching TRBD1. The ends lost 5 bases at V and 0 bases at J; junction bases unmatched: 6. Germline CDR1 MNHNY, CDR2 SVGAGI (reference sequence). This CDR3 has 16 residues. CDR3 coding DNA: TGTGCCAGCAGTCAGGGGGCGGTGGACTCTGGAAACACCATATATTTT. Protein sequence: CASSQGAVDSGNTIYF.

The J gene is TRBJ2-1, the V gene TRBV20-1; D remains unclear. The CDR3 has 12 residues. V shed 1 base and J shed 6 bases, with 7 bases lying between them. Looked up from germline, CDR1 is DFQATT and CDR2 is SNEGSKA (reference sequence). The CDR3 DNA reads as TGCAGTGCTAGAGTTGAGTTCAATGAGCAGTTCTTC. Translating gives CSARVEFNEQFF.

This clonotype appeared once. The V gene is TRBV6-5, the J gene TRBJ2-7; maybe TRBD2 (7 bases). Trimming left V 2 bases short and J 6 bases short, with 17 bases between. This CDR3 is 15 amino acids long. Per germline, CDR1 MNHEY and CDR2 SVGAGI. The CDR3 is CASSYGRGRGVEQYF. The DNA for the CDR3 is TGTGCCAGCAGTTACGGCCGGGGGAGGGGGGTCGAGCAGTACTTC.

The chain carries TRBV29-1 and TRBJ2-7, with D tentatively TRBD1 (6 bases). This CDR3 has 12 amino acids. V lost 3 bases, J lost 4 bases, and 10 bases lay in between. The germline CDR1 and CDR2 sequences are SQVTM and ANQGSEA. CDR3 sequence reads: CSVEVTGYEQYF. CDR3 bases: TGCAGCGTTGAGGTAACAGGGTACGAGCAGTACTTC.

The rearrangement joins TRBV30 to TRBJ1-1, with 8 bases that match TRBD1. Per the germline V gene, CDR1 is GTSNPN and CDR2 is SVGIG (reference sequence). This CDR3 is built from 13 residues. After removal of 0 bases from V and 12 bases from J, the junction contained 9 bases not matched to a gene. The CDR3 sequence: CAWSVRRQGATFF. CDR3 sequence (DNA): TGTGCCTGGAGTGTTAGGCGGCAGGGGGCAACTTTCTTT.

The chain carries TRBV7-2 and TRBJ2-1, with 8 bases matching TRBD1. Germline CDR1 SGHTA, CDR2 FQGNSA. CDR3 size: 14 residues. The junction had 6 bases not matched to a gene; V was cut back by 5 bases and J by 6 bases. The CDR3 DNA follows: TGTGCCAGCAGCCTAAGACAGGGGACCAATGAGCAGTTCTTC. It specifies CASSLRQGTNEQFF.

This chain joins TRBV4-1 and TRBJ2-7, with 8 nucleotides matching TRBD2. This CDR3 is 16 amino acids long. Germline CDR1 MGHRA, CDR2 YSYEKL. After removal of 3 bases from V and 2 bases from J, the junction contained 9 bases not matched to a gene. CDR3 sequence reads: CASSQSAGGRTYEQYF. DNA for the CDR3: TGCGCCAGCAGCCAGTCCGCGGGAGGTAGGACCTACGAGCAGTACTTC.

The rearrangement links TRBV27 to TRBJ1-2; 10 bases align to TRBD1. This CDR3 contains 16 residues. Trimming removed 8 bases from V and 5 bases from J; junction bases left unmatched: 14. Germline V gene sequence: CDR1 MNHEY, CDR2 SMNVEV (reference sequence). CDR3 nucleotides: TGTGCCAGCGGTTCACTCCAGGGACAGGGGACGTATGGCTACACCTTC. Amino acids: CASGSLQGQGTYGYTF.

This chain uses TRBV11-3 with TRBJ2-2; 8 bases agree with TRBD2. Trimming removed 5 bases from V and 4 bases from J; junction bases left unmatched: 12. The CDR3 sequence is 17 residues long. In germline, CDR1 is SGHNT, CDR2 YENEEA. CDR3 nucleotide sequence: TGTGCCAGCAGCCATCAGTTTGCGGGAGGCTTCACCGGGGAGCTGTTTTTT. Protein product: CASSHQFAGGFTGELFF.

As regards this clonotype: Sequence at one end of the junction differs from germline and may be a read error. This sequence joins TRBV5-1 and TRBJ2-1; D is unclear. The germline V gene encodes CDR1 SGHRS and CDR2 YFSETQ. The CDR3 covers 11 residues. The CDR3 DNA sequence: TGTGCGAGCAACTCCTACAATGAGCAGTTCTTC. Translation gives CASNSYNEQFF.

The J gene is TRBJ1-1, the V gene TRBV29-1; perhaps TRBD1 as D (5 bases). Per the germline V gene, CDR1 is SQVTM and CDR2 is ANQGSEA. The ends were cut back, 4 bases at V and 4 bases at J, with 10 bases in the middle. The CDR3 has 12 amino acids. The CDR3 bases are TGCAGCGTTGTCGGGGGGGGCACTGAAGCTTTCTTT. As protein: CSVVGGGTEAFF.

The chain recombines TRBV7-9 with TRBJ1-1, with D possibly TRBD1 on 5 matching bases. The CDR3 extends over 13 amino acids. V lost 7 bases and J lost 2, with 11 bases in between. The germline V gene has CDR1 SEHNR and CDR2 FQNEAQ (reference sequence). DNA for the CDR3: TGTGCCAGCAAGGGACCGGCCAACACTGAAGCTTTCTTT. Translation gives CASKGPANTEAFF.

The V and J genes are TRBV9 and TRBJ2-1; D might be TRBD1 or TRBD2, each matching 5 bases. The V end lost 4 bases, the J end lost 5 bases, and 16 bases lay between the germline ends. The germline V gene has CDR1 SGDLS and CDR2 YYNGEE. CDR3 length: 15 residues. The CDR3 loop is CASSPRGTGDNEQFF. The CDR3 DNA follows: TGTGCCAGCAGCCCCCGTGGGACCGGGGACAATGAGCAGTTCTTC.

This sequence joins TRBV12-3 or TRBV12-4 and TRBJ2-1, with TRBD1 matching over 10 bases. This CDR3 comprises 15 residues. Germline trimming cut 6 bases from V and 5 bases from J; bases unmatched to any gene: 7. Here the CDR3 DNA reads TGTGCCAGCAGAACCGACAGGGGGCACGACAATGAGCAGTTCTTC. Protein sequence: CASRTDRGHDNEQFF.